Below are 18 T cell receptor beta chains sequenced from a single sample in a study of cytotoxic CD8 clonotypes in ibrutinib-treated CLL. Clones were read by immunoSEQ multiplex PCR, and TCRdb kept only the in-frame ones, dropping some. The sample lists about 160,000 clones, roughly 80% occurring once. The sequencing here drew on PBMCs, taken after 12 months of ibrutinib treatment. These receptors originate from a human donor with chronic lymphocytic leukemia.

This clone showed up just a few times. The chain recombines TRBV5-8 with TRBJ1-5; TRBD1 aligns across 7 bases. Germline V gives CDR1 SGHTS, CDR2 YDEGEE. The CDR3 loop spans 16 amino acids. The V segment lost 4 bases and the J segment 10 bases; nucleotides outside the gene matches: 17. CDR3 residues: CASSRRTGPSAIPQHF. CDR3 coding DNA: TGTGCCAGCAGCAGACGGACAGGCCCTTCGGCAATTCCCCAGCATTTT.

The table lists this clone with a few counts. The V and J genes are TRBV7-9 and TRBJ2-7; D not certain. Germline values: CDR1 SEHNR, CDR2 FQNEAQ (reference sequence). The CDR3 length is 14 residues. V was shortened by 0 bases and J by 1 base, with 7 bases between the two germline ends. CDR3 sequence (DNA): TGTGCCAGCAGCTTAGCGGCTGCGTCCTACGAGCAGTACTTC. It yields the protein CASSLAAASYEQYF.

V is TRBV6-6 and J is TRBJ2-5; 7 bases line up with TRBD2. V lost 7 bases and J lost 3; bases outside the gene matches: 11. The CDR3 spans 15 residues. CDR1 MNHNY and CDR2 SVGAGI come from the germline V gene (reference sequence). The CDR3 nucleotides are TGTGCCAGCAACTCGGCCGGGACTACAGAAGAGACCCAGTACTTC. Amino acids: CASNSAGTTEETQYF.

The CDR3: CASMVAGRNQPQHF. The CDR3, as DNA: TGTGCCAGTATGGTTGCCGGACGAAATCAGCCCCAGCATTTT. The chain combines TRBV19 with TRBJ1-5, with no clear D. V lost 7 bases and J 4 bases, leaving 14 bases between the germline ends. This CDR3 has 14 residues. Germline V lookup: CDR1 LNHDA, CDR2 SQIVND (reference sequence).

The chain is built from TRBV11-2 and TRBJ2-3; D is undetermined. V was trimmed by 4 bases and J by 5 bases, leaving 19 bases between them. Germline loops: CDR1 SGHAT, CDR2 FQNNGV. The CDR3 sequence is 16 residues long. CDR3 in amino acids: CASSSAPRRSGDTQYF. The CDR3 nucleotides read TGTGCCAGCAGCTCCGCGCCCCGGCGGTCCGGAGATACGCAGTATTTT.

This chain joins TRBV4-2 and TRBJ2-3; D might be TRBD1 (6 bases). The CDR3 is 12 amino acids. V gave up 3 bases and J gave up 10 bases, with 11 bases separating them. CDR1 and CDR2 (germline): LGHNA, YNFKEQ. The CDR3 bases are TGTGCCAGCAGCCAGGGGGCCGCTGCGCAGTATTTT. As protein: CASSQGAAAQYF.

The rearrangement joins TRBV25-1 to TRBJ2-1; D gene ambiguous. V lost 4 bases, J lost 10 bases, and 14 bases lay in between. This CDR3 spans 13 amino acids. CDR1 and CDR2 (germline): MGHDK, SYGVNS. DNA of the CDR3: TGTGCCAGCAGTGTAGGGTCTATCAAGGAGCAGTTCTTC. It encodes CASSVGSIKEQFF.

CDR3 residues: CASSQQGSAYEQYF. CDR3 bases: TGTGCCAGCAGCCAGCAGGGGTCTGCCTACGAGCAGTACTTC. This chain joins TRBV6-6 and TRBJ2-7; a weak D match, TRBD1 (6 bases). There are 14 residues in the CDR3. From germline, CDR1 is MNHNY and CDR2 SVGAGI (reference sequence). V shed 6 bases and J shed 2 bases, with 14 bases lying between them.

This sequence joins TRBV11-1 and TRBJ2-2, with D tentatively TRBD1 (5 bases). The CDR3 extends over 15 amino acids. The germline gives CDR1 SGHAT, CDR2 FQDESV (reference sequence). The ends were cut back, 5 bases at V and 5 bases at J, with 15 bases in the middle. The DNA for the CDR3 is TGTGCCAGCAGCCCAGAAGGGGTTCAGACCGGGGAGCTGTTTTTT. It codes for CASSPEGVQTGELFF.

The chain recombines TRBV28 with TRBJ2-3; 14 nucleotides agree with TRBD2. The junction had 18 bases not matched to a gene; V was cut back by 7 bases and J by 6 bases. The germline gives CDR1 MDHEN, CDR2 SYDVKM. CDR3 length equals 19 residues. The CDR3 nucleotides read TGTGCCAGCACCCCGCCCCCGAGACTAGCGGGGGGGCCGGGGGATACGCAGTATTTT. Residues: CASTPPPRLAGGPGDTQYF. Looking up the rest from reference TRBV28 and TRBJ2-3 gives the full variable domain: DVKVTQSSRYLVKRTGEKVFLECVQDMDHENMFWYRQDPGLGLRLIYFSYDVKMKEKGDIPEGYSVSREKKERFSLILESASTNQTSMYLCASTPPPRLAGGPGDTQYFGPGTRLTVL.

The chain links TRBV6-4 to TRBJ1-2, with a tentative D call TRBD1 (5 bases). CDR1 and CDR2 (germline): MRHNA, SNTAGT. Trimming took 2 bases from V and 5 from J, leaving 6 bases between them. This CDR3 has 12 residues. This chain's CDR3 is CASSDRGYGYTF. As DNA, the CDR3 is TGTGCCAGCAGTGACAGGGGATATGGCTACACCTTC.

The rearrangement links TRBV5-1 to TRBJ1-3; D gene ambiguous. The germline V gene encodes CDR1 SGHRS and CDR2 YFSETQ. The V end was cut by 0 bases, the J end by 0 bases, with 10 bases between. CDR3 length: 16 amino acids. The CDR3 nucleotides read TGCGCCAGCAGCTTGGCCCCGGACCGCTCTGGAAACACCATATATTTT. It encodes CASSLAPDRSGNTIYF.

V usage is TRBV4-3 and J usage is TRBJ2-7; no reliable D call. Trimming left V 1 base short and J 2 bases short, with 9 bases between. The CDR3 runs to 14 residues. CDR1 LGHNA and CDR2 YSLEER come from the germline V gene. The CDR3 DNA is TGCGCCAGCAGCCAAGCGATCGCAGCCTACGAGCAGTACTTC. Protein product: CASSQAIAAYEQYF.

This sequence joins TRBV5-6 and TRBJ1-6; TRBD1 matches at 9 bases. The CDR3 is made up of 16 amino acids. The germline CDR1 and CDR2 sequences are SGHDT and YYEEEE. Trimming removed 3 bases from V and 6 bases from J; junction bases left unmatched: 7. The CDR3 nucleotides are TGTGCCAGCAGCTCGACAGGGGGGAATCGTAATTCACCCCTCCACTTT. Translation: CASSSTGGNRNSPLHF. The full variable domain, completed using reference TRBV5-6 and TRBJ1-6, is DAGVTQSPTHLIKTRGQQVTLRCSPKSGHDTVSWYQQALGQGPQFIFQYYEEEERQRGNFPDRFSGHQFPNYSSELNVNALLLGDSALYLCASSSTGGNRNSPLHFGNGTRLTVT.

This clone was detected a few times. V gene TRBV5-4 combines with J gene TRBJ2-5, with D maybe TRBD1 (6 bases). The CDR3 extends over 14 amino acids. Germline CDR1 is SGHNT and CDR2 is YYREEE (reference sequence). With 4 bases removed from V and 4 bases from J, the gap between germline ends came to 14 bases. CDR3 in amino acids: CASSRDTKGETQYF. DNA of the CDR3: TGTGCCAGCAGCCGGGACACGAAGGGAGAGACCCAGTACTTC.

V gene TRBV11-1 combines with J gene TRBJ1-2; D ambiguous. V was clipped by 4 bases and J by 5 bases, with 11 bases between them. In germline, CDR1 is SGHAT, CDR2 FQDESV (reference sequence). CDR3 length: 13 amino acids. CDR3 protein: CASSSEMGYGYTF. DNA of the CDR3: TGTGCCAGCAGCTCGGAGATGGGTTATGGCTACACCTTC.

This clone was seen just once. This sequence joins TRBV6-1 and TRBJ2-7, with D perhaps matching TRBD2 (5 bases). Germline V CDR1 and CDR2: MNHNS, SASEGT. This CDR3 has 14 amino acids. The germline V and J ends were trimmed by 8 bases and 4 bases, with 18 bases remaining between them. CDR3: CASPPSPGTYEQYF. DNA for the CDR3: TGTGCCAGCCCCCCTTCCCCGGGAACTTACGAGCAGTACTTC.

This clone was seen once. This rearrangement joins TRBV7-3 to TRBJ2-7, with D hard to call. V lost 3 bases and J lost 2, with 14 bases in between. Germline V gene sequence: CDR1 SGHTA, CDR2 FQGTGA. The CDR3 has 15 amino acids. CDR3 nucleotides: TGTGCCAGCAGCTTGTTTGTCGGCCCCGCCTACGAGCAGTACTTC. Encoded protein: CASSLFVGPAYEQYF.